These 8 T cell receptor beta chains were all obtained from the same sample, sequenced in a study of T-cell reconstitution after alpha-beta-depleted transplantation in children. Molecular barcoding with unique molecular identifiers was used for the TCRbeta library. TCRdb re-called the PCR reads through MiXCR, storing one row per CDR3 protein. The sample carries about 97,000 distinct CDR3 sequences, roughly 7.1% recorded once. Source: PBMCs, taken before TCRalphabeta/CD19-depleted stem cell transplant. The receptors were gathered from a boy younger than 10 with acute lymphoblastic leukemia, due to receive a stem cell transplant.

This clonotype was seen only a few times. The rearrangement joins TRBV6-4 to TRBJ2-3; 9 positions agree with TRBD1. With V trimmed by 0 bases and J by 7 bases, 8 bases remained unmatched. The germline V gene encodes CDR1 MRHNA and CDR2 SNTAGT. The CDR3 contains 16 residues. CDR3 in amino acids: CASSDSPGQGVHTQYF. CDR3 in DNA: TGTGCCAGCAGTGACTCCCCGGGACAGGGAGTACATACGCAGTATTTT.

This clonotype was observed at least ten times. J is TRBJ2-1 and V is TRBV12-3 or TRBV12-4; no clear D gene. The CDR3 covers 13 residues. V lost 8 bases and J lost 7, with 15 bases in between. CDR3 DNA: TGTGCCAGCTTTCGTGGCTTGGCTAATGAGCAGTTCTTC. This translates into CASFRGLANEQFF.

V gene TRBV20-1 combines with J gene TRBJ2-7; D remains ambiguous. The CDR3 is 11 amino acids. The germline CDR1 and CDR2 sequences are DFQATT and SNEGSKA (reference sequence). V dropped 1 base and J dropped 2 bases, with 3 bases sitting between them. CDR3 DNA: TGCAGTGCTAGAGCGGCCTACGAGCAGTACTTC. Encoded protein: CSARAAYEQYF.

This clonotype appeared a few times. The gene calls are TRBV7-9 and TRBJ2-7, with a tentative D call TRBD1 (5 bases). The CDR3 contains 15 residues. The germline V gene encodes CDR1 SEHNR and CDR2 FQNEAQ (reference sequence). The V end lost 1 base, the J end lost 2 bases, and 12 bases lay between the germline ends. CDR3: CASSLEGNSPYEQYF. CDR3 sequence (DNA): TGTGCCAGCAGCTTAGAGGGGAATTCGCCCTACGAGCAGTACTTC.

This clonotype was seen at least ten times. The chain has TRBV12-3 or TRBV12-4 and TRBJ2-2; TRBD2 agrees at 7 bases. CDR3 length equals 18 residues. V gave up 7 bases and J gave up 5 bases; unmatched junction bases: 19. The CDR3 here is CASTNLAGWGGETGELFF. The CDR3 nucleotides read TGTGCCAGCACCAACCTGGCTGGCTGGGGGGGAGAGACCGGGGAGCTGTTTTTT.

This clonotype was seen ten or more times. The chain couples TRBV9 to TRBJ2-1; D perhaps matches TRBD2 (6 bases). The CDR3 covers 14 residues. Per the germline V gene, CDR1 is SGDLS and CDR2 is YYNGEE. Trimming stripped 3 bases from V and 4 bases from J, with 11 bases between. For the CDR3, the DNA is TGTGCCAGCAGCGGAATCGGGGGTTACAATGAGCAGTTCTTC. Protein sequence: CASSGIGGYNEQFF.

This clonotype was counted only a few times. The rearrangement links TRBV9 to TRBJ2-1; D remains ambiguous. CDR1 is SGDLS and CDR2 is YYNGEE in the germline V gene. Trimming pared 4 bases from V and 0 bases from J, leaving 11 bases between. The CDR3 covers 15 residues. The DNA for the CDR3 is TGTGCCAGCAGCCCGACCTTCTCCTCCTACAATGAGCAGTTCTTC. Translation gives CASSPTFSSYNEQFF.

The V gene is TRBV28, the J gene TRBJ1-2; 8 bases map to TRBD1. There are 18 residues in the CDR3. The trim removed 5 bases at V and 3 bases at J, leaving 17 bases unmatched. Looked up from germline, CDR1 is MDHEN and CDR2 is SYDVKM. The CDR3 protein is CASSPFSGQVHLDYGYTF. The DNA of the CDR3 is TGTGCCAGCAGTCCCTTCTCGGGACAGGTTCATTTAGACTATGGCTACACCTTC.